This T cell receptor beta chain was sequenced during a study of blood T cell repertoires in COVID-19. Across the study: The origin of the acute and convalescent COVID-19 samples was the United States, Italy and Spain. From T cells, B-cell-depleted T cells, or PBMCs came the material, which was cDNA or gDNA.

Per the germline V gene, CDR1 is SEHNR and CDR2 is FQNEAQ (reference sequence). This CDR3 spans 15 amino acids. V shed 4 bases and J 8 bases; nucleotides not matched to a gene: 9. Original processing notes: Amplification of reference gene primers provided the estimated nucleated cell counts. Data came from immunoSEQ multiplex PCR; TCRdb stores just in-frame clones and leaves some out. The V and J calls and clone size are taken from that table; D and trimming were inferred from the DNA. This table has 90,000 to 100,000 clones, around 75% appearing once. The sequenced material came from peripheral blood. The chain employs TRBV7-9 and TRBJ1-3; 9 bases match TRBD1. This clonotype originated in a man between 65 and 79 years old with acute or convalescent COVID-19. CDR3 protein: CASSSDRGMADTIYF. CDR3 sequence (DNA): TGTGCCAGCAGCTCGGACAGGGGCATGGCGGACACCATATATTTT. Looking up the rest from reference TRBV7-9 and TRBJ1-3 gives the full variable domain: DTGVSQNPRHKITKRGQNVTFRCDPISEHNRLYWYRQTLGQGPEFLTYFQNEAQLEKSRLLSDRFSAERPKGSFSTLEIQRTEQGDSAMYLCASSSDRGMADTIYFGEGSWLTVV.